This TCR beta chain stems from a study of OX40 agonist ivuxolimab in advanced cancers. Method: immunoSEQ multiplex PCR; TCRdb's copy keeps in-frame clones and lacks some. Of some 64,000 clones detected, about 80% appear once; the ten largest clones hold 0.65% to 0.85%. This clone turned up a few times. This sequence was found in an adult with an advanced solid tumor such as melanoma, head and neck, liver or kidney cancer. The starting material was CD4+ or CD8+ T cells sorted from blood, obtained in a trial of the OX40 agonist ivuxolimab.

The chain's CDR3 is CASSLGGTKETQYF. The CDR3 coding sequence is TGCGCCAGCAGCTTGGGAGGGACCAAAGAGACCCAGTACTTC. This chain joins TRBV5-1 and TRBJ2-5, with D perhaps being TRBD1 or TRBD2 (5 bases each). Trimming left V 0 bases short and J 3 bases short, with 9 bases between. This CDR3 comprises 14 residues. Looked up from germline, CDR1 is SGHRS and CDR2 is YFSETQ.